One T cell receptor beta chain is described in this entry. Its antigen remains unidentified. The sample originates from a study of CD8 T cells in ankylosing spondylitis. Findings and caveats of the study: Eight highly homologous variants formed a TCR beta motif that appeared characteristic of ankylosing spondylitis blood. Within peripheral blood, clones linked to disease were CD8+ and relatively rare. According to the report, clones linked to the disease were significantly enriched in matched synovial fluid samples taken from ankylosing spondylitis patients.

In making TCR beta libraries, quantitative 5'-RACE with molecular barcodes was used. TCRdb re-derived calls from the 5' RACE reads in MiXCR, one entry per CDR3 protein. The sample holds 700,000 or so distinct CDR3 sequences, around 20% seen once. Germline CDR1 and CDR2: SQVTM and ANQGSEA. Trimming took 7 bases from V and 1 from J; bases not matched to a gene: 9. The CDR3 has 16 amino acids. The clonotype was recovered from a male donor with ankylosing spondylitis. This chain connects TRBV29-1 to TRBJ2-1, with TRBD2 identical over 11 bases. Sequenced: blood, either unsorted or a sorted T cell fraction (not recorded which). CDR3 coding DNA: TGCAGCGCCCACCCACTAGCGGGAGAGTCCTACAATGAGCAGTTCTTC. It codes for CSAHPLAGESYNEQFF.